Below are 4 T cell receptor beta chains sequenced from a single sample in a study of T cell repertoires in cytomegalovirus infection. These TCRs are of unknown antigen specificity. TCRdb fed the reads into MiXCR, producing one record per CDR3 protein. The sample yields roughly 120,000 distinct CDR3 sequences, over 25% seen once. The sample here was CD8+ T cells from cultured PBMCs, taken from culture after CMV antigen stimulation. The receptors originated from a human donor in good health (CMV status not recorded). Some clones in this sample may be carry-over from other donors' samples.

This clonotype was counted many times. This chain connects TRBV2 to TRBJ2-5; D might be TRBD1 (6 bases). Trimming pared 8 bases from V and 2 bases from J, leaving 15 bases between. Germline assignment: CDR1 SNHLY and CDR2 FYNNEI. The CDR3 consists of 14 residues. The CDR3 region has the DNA TGTGCCAGCGGACCCCGGACAGTACAAGAGACCCAGTACTTC. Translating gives CASGPRTVQETQYF.

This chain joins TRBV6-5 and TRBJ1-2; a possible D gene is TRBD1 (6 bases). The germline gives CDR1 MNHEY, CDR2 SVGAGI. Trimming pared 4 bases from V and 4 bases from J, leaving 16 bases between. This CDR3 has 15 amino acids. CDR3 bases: TGTGCCAGCAGTTTTCAGTTCGGAGGGGGCTATGGCTACACCTTC. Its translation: CASSFQFGGGYGYTF.

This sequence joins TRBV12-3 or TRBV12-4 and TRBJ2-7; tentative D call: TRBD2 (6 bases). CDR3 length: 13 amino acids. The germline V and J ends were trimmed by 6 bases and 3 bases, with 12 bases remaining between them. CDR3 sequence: CASRPASVYEQYF. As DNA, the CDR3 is TGTGCCAGCAGGCCTGCTAGCGTCTACGAGCAGTACTTC.

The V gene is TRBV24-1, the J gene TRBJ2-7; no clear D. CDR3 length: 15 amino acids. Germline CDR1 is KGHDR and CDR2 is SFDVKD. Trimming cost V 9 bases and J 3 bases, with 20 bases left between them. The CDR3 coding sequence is TGTGCCACCGACGCCGCACGGGCCGCGAACTACGAGCAGTACTTC. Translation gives CATDAARAANYEQYF.